The 26 T cell receptor beta chains given below trace back to one sample, sequenced in a study of blood T cell repertoires in COVID-19. The protocol was immunoSEQ multiplex PCR, while the TCRdb copy is restricted to in-frame clones and leaves out a portion. The sample has 300,000 or so clones, over 75% seen once; the top ten hold around 7.8%. Sequenced material: peripheral blood. These receptors were obtained from a woman aged 45-65 years who had recovered from COVID-19.

The rearrangement joins TRBV7-2 to TRBJ2-5, with D possibly TRBD2 on 6 matching bases. V gave up 6 bases and J gave up 5 bases, with 19 bases separating them. The CDR3 is made up of 15 amino acids. Germline CDR1 and CDR2: SGHTA and FQGNSA. The chain's CDR3 is CASRTYIGGVETQYF. The CDR3 DNA reads as TGTGCCAGCAGAACCTACATCGGGGGAGTGGAGACCCAGTACTTC.

The genes are TRBV2 and TRBJ2-3, with 10 bases matching TRBD2. Germline CDR1 SNHLY, CDR2 FYNNEI. The CDR3 totals 14 residues. V was pared by 4 bases and J by 4 bases, with 2 bases of the junction left unmatched. The CDR3 bases are TGTGCCAGCAGTGTTCTAGCGGGGGCAGATACGCAGTATTTT. Its protein is CASSVLAGADTQYF.

This clone was counted only a few times. Other DNA sequences in the sample encode the same CDR3. The CDR3 loop is CASSSTGSTEAFF. DNA of the CDR3: TGTGCCAGCAGTTCAACAGGGAGCACTGAAGCTTTCTTT. The gene calls are TRBV6-5 and TRBJ1-1, with D possibly TRBD1 on 6 matching bases. Deletions cut 4 bases from V and 4 bases from J, with 10 bases between. The CDR3 sequence is 13 residues long. Germline loops: CDR1 MNHEY, CDR2 SVGAGI.

The J gene is TRBJ1-2, the V gene TRBV2; D perhaps matches TRBD1 (6 bases). The CDR3 loop spans 14 amino acids. With 7 bases removed from V and 0 bases from J, the gap between germline ends came to 12 bases. Germline V gene lookup returns CDR1 SNHLY and CDR2 FYNNEI. CDR3 sequence (DNA): TGTGCCAGCATAGCCGGGACAACTAACTATGGCTACACCTTC. It encodes CASIAGTTNYGYTF.

V usage is TRBV7-2 and J usage is TRBJ1-3; 8 bases align to TRBD1. The CDR3 contains 16 residues. Germline V CDR1 and CDR2: SGHTA, FQGNSA. V shed 5 bases, J shed 2 bases, and the junction held 8 bases outside the gene matches. CDR3 in DNA: TGTGCCAGCAGCCCTACACAGGGGGGGCCTGGAAACACCATATATTTT. Protein product: CASSPTQGGPGNTIYF.

The CDR3 DNA reads as TGCGCCAGCGGAGTGCAGGGAACAGGAGGCTACACCTTC. As protein: CASGVQGTGGYTF. The rearrangement uses TRBV4-3 and TRBJ1-2; perhaps TRBD1 as D (5 bases). Trimming removed 8 bases at V and 8 bases at J, with 18 bases between. CDR1 and CDR2 (germline): LGHNA, YSLEER. The CDR3 contains 13 residues.

The chain employs TRBV7-2 and TRBJ1-2, with a tentative D call TRBD1 (6 bases). This CDR3 comprises 16 residues. V was cut by 1 base and J by 4 bases, with 16 bases left in between. Germline-derived CDR1 and CDR2 are SGHTA and FQGNSA. CDR3 bases: TGTGCCAGCAGCTTAGGCCCTGACAGGTCATTCTATGGCTACACCTTC. Amino acids: CASSLGPDRSFYGYTF.

The CDR3 region is CASSSHDRASYEQYF. For the CDR3, the DNA is TGTGCCAGCAGCTCACATGACAGGGCCTCCTACGAGCAGTACTTC. The gene calls are TRBV9 and TRBJ2-7; 7 bases align to TRBD1. The CDR3 totals 15 residues. Germline trimming cut 4 bases from V and 0 bases from J; bases unmatched to any gene: 7. Germline lookup yields CDR1 SGDLS and CDR2 YYNGEE.

This clone came up many times. The chain has TRBV28 and TRBJ1-5; D is undetermined. This CDR3 is built from 14 residues. Trimming stripped 3 bases from V and 5 bases from J, with 11 bases between. Germline V gene sequence: CDR1 MDHEN, CDR2 SYDVKM. Here the CDR3 reads CASSFPDNYQPQHF. In DNA form, the CDR3 reads TGTGCCAGCAGTTTCCCCGACAACTATCAGCCCCAGCATTTT.

The rearrangement joins TRBV12-3 or TRBV12-4 to TRBJ1-2; no firm D call. CDR3 length: 10 amino acids. Trimming took 6 bases from V and 4 from J, leaving 3 bases between them. The chain's CDR3 is CASSGYGYTF. CDR3 nucleotide sequence: TGTGCCAGCAGCGGCTATGGCTACACCTTC.

This clone is a singleton in its sample. The rearrangement uses TRBV5-1 and TRBJ2-5; D is ambiguous. CDR1 and CDR2 (germline): SGHRS, YFSETQ. V lost 7 bases, J lost 5 bases, and 9 bases lay in between. The CDR3 spans 11 residues. CDR3 residues: CASREAETQYF. CDR3 DNA: TGCGCCAGCCGAGAGGCGGAGACCCAGTACTTC.

This chain links TRBV7-6 with TRBJ1-4; 7 bases align to TRBD1. Germline V gene lookup returns CDR1 SGHVS and CDR2 FNYEAQ. CDR3 length equals 12 residues. V lost 5 bases, J lost 7 bases, and 1 base stayed unmatched. CDR3 region: CASSQGGEKLFF. The CDR3 nucleotides read TGTGCCAGCAGCCAGGGGGGTGAAAAACTGTTTTTT.

This clone has a single count. The V and J genes are TRBV3-1 (or the pseudogene TRBV3-2) and TRBJ2-7, with a possible D match to TRBD1 (5 bases). The CDR3 totals 13 residues. V lost 1 base and J lost 7, with 11 bases in between. Germline V lookup: CDR1 LGHDT, CDR2 YNNKEL (reference sequence). The CDR3: CASSQVHAGEQYF. In DNA, the CDR3 is TGTGCCAGCAGCCAAGTGCACGCAGGGGAGCAGTACTTC.

The chain has TRBV9 and TRBJ2-3; 9 bases agree with TRBD2. This CDR3 has 18 residues. Germline V gene lookup returns CDR1 SGDLS and CDR2 YYNGEE. Trimming took 0 bases from V and 3 from J; bases not matched to a gene: 11. CDR3 amino acids: CASSVDPAGGYSTDTQYF. As DNA, the CDR3 is TGTGCCAGCAGCGTAGACCCAGCGGGAGGTTATTCAACAGATACGCAGTATTTT. The full variable domain, in which reference TRBV9 and TRBJ2-3 provide the parts outside the CDR3, is DSGVTQTPKHLITATGQRVTLRCSPRSGDLSVYWYQQSLDQGLQFLIQYYNGEERAKGNILERFSAQQFPDLHSELNLSSLELGDSALYFCASSVDPAGGYSTDTQYFGPGTRLTVL.

A single count supports this clone. This sequence joins TRBV19 and TRBJ1-6, with D perhaps TRBD1 (5 bases). The germline V and J ends were trimmed by 3 bases and 10 bases, with 13 bases remaining between them. Germline values: CDR1 LNHDA, CDR2 SQIVND (reference sequence). This CDR3 region has 14 residues. CDR3 nucleotides: TGTGCCAGTAGTATTTTAGGGGTTTCCTCACCCCTCCACTTT. This codes for CASSILGVSSPLHF.

The table lists this clone with a few counts. The V and J genes are TRBV7-8 and TRBJ1-2, with D possibly matching TRBD1 (6 bases). V dropped 5 bases and J dropped 4 bases, with 8 bases sitting between them. The CDR3 length is 12 residues. The germline CDR1 and CDR2 sequences are SGHVS and FQNEAQ. This CDR3 reads CASSADSYGYTF. The CDR3 DNA reads TGTGCCAGCAGCGCGGACAGCTATGGCTACACCTTC.

The DNA for the CDR3 is TGTGCCAGCAGCGCCATAGCGGGAGATGTAGATACGCAGTATTTT. Translating it yields CASSAIAGDVDTQYF. The chain links TRBV7-2 to TRBJ2-3, with TRBD2 identical over 9 bases. CDR1 is SGHTA and CDR2 is FQGNSA in the germline V gene. The CDR3 is 15 amino acids. Trimming at V came to 5 bases and at J to 5 bases, leaving 8 bases not matched to a gene.

V is TRBV18 and J is TRBJ2-5, with 7 nucleotides matching TRBD2. Germline CDR1 and CDR2: KGHSH and LQKENI. J lost 5 bases, V lost 3 bases, and 3 bases had no gene match. This CDR3 is 13 amino acids long. CDR3 bases: TGTGCCAGCTCACCCAGGGAGGGGGAGACCCAGTACTTC. It translates to CASSPREGETQYF.

The chain carries TRBV11-2 and TRBJ2-1, with 13 nucleotides matching TRBD2. CDR1 and CDR2 (germline): SGHAT, FQNNGV. The CDR3 is 19 amino acids. Trimming took 5 bases from V and 2 from J; bases not matched to a gene: 12. CDR3 nucleotides: TGTGCCAGCAGCATTTTTGCGACTAGCGGGGGGTATACCTACAATGAGCAGTTCTTC. It specifies CASSIFATSGGYTYNEQFF.

J is TRBJ1-6 and V is TRBV5-5, with D unclear. V lost 4 bases, J lost 8 bases, and 13 bases lay in between. Looked up from germline, CDR1 is SGHKS and CDR2 is YYEKEE (reference sequence). This CDR3 has 14 amino acids. CDR3 region: CASSARTRDSPLHF. The CDR3 bases are TGTGCCAGCAGCGCTCGGACTCGAGATTCACCCCTCCACTTT.

This chain joins TRBV24-1 and TRBJ2-3, with TRBD2 identical over 14 bases. Per germline, CDR1 KGHDR and CDR2 SFDVKD. The CDR3 extends over 17 amino acids. J lost 6 bases, V lost 9 bases, and 13 bases had no gene match. The CDR3 region is CATGGGMGLAGVDTQYF. In nucleotides, the CDR3 is TGTGCCACCGGAGGAGGTATGGGACTAGCGGGAGTGGATACGCAGTATTTT.

There are a few counts of this clone. J is TRBJ2-2 and V is TRBV3-1 (or the pseudogene TRBV3-2); 10 bases align to TRBD1. V lost 1 base to trimming and J lost 6 bases; unmatched junction nucleotides: 14. CDR1 is LGHDT and CDR2 is YNNKEL in the germline V gene (reference sequence). The CDR3 extends over 19 amino acids. The CDR3 reads CASSQVGRGTGARAGELFF. In nucleotides, the CDR3 is TGTGCCAGCAGCCAAGTGGGGCGTGGGACAGGGGCCAGGGCCGGGGAGCTGTTTTTT.

The rearrangement uses TRBV18 and TRBJ2-5, with 7 nucleotides matching TRBD1. CDR3 size: 13 residues. V lost 2 bases and J lost 3; bases outside the gene matches: 0. Germline V gene sequence: CDR1 KGHSH, CDR2 LQKENI. The CDR3 loop reads CASSPGTEETQYF. In DNA form, the CDR3 reads TGTGCCAGCTCACCAGGGACAGAAGAGACCCAGTACTTC. The complete variable domain, with remaining parts taken from reference TRBV18 and TRBJ2-5, reads NAGVMQNPRHLVRRRGQEARLRCSPMKGHSHVYWYRQLPEEGLKFMVYLQKENIIDESGMPKERFSAEFPKEGPSILRIQQVVRGDSAAYFCASSPGTEETQYFGPGTRLLVL.

The rearrangement uses TRBV5-1 and TRBJ1-1, with D unclear. Trimming left V 1 base short and J 7 bases short, with 11 bases between. The CDR3 has 13 residues. Germline V gives CDR1 SGHRS, CDR2 YFSETQ. CDR3 sequence (DNA): TGCGCCAGCAGCTTGCTAGCGGGGAATGAAGCTTTCTTT. This gives the protein CASSLLAGNEAFF.

This chain links TRBV7-2 with TRBJ2-3, with 13 bases matching TRBD2. V lost 5 bases, J lost 7 bases, and 15 bases stayed unmatched. The CDR3 runs to 18 residues. Germline V gene lookup returns CDR1 SGHTA and CDR2 FQGNSA. CDR3 protein: CASSMSTSGGFFTYTQYF. The CDR3 DNA sequence: TGTGCCAGCAGCATGTCGACTAGCGGGGGGTTCTTCACTTATACGCAGTATTTT.

DNA for the CDR3: TGCAGCGTTGGGCCTGGAGATACGCAGTATTTT. The encoded protein is CSVGPGDTQYF. This chain joins TRBV29-1 and TRBJ2-3, with unresolved D. The CDR3 is 11 residues long. Trimming cost V 4 bases and J 5 bases, with 7 bases left between them. Germline V gives CDR1 SQVTM, CDR2 ANQGSEA.